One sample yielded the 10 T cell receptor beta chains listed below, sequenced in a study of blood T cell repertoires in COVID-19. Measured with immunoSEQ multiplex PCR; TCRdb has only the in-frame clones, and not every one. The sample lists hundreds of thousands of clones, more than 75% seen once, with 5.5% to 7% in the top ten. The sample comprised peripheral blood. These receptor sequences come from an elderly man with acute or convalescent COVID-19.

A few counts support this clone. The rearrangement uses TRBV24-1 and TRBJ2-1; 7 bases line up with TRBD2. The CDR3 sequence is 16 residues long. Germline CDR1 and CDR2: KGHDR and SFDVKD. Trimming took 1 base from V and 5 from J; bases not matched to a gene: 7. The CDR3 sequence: CATSDFIREAHNEQFF. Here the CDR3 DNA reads TGTGCCACCAGTGATTTTATCCGGGAGGCCCACAATGAGCAGTTCTTC.

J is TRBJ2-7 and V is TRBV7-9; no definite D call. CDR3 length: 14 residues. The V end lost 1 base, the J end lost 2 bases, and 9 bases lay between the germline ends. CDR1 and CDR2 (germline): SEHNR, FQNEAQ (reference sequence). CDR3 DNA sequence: TGTGCCAGCAGCTTAGTGGGCCGTGCCTACGAGCAGTACGTC. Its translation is CASSLVGRAYEQYV.

CDR3 amino acids: CASSLNGGRETQYF. DNA of the CDR3: TGTGCCAGCAGCTTGAACGGCGGGAGAGAGACCCAGTACTTC. The chain recombines TRBV5-4 with TRBJ2-5; TRBD2 aligns across 7 bases. The trim removed 1 base at V and 4 bases at J, leaving 4 bases unmatched. Per germline, CDR1 SGHNT and CDR2 YYREEE (reference sequence). This CDR3 is built from 14 residues.

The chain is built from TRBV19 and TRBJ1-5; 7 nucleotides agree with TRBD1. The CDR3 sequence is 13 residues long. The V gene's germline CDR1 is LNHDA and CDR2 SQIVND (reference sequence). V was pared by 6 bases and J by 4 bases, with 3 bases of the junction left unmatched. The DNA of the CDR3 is TGTGCCAGTAGGACAGGGCGGAATCAGCCCCAGCATTTT. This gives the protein CASRTGRNQPQHF.

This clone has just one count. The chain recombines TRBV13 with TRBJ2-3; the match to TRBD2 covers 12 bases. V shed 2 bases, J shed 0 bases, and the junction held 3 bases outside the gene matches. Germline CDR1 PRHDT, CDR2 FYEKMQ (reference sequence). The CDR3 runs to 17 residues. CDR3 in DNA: TGTGCCAGCAGCTTAAAAACTAGCGGGAGGAGCACAGATACGCAGTATTTT. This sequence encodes CASSLKTSGRSTDTQYF.

The CDR3 DNA reads TGTGCCAGCAGCCAACTACAGGGGGACGGGGAGCTGTTTTTT. Amino acids: CASSQLQGDGELFF. This chain uses TRBV3-1 (or the pseudogene TRBV3-2) with TRBJ2-2; 8 bases align to TRBD1. The length of the CDR3 is 14 residues. With V trimmed by 2 bases and J by 7 bases, 3 bases remained unmatched. The germline V gene has CDR1 LGHDT and CDR2 YNNKEL (reference sequence).

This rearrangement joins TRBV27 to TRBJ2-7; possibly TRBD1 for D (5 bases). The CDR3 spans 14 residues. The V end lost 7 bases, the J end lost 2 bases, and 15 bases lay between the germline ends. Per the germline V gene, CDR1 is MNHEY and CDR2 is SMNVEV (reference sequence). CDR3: CASKRAGPTYEQYF. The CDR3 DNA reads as TGTGCCAGCAAAAGGGCAGGGCCAACCTACGAGCAGTACTTC.

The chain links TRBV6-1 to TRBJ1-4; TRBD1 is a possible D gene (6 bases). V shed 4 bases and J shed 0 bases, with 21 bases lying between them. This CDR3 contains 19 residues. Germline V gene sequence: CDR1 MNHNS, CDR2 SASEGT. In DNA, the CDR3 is TGTGCCAGCAGTGCCACAAAAGGACAGACGACCGCAACTAATGAAAAACTGTTTTTT. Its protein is CASSATKGQTTATNEKLFF.

CDR3 sequence (DNA): TGTGCCAGCAGCTTTGGAACAGGGGCCAATGAGCAGTTCTTC. As protein: CASSFGTGANEQFF. This chain uses TRBV5-5 with TRBJ2-1; 7 bases map to TRBD1. Germline CDR1 is SGHKS and CDR2 is YYEKEE (reference sequence). The CDR3 runs to 14 residues. With V trimmed by 2 bases and J by 6 bases, 5 bases remained unmatched.

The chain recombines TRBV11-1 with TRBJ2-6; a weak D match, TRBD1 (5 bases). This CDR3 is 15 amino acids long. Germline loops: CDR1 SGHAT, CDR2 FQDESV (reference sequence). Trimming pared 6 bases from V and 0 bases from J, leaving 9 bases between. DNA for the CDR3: TGTGCCAGCAGGTTACAGGACTCTGGGGCCAACGTCCTGACTTTC. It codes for CASRLQDSGANVLTF.